This T cell receptor beta chain was documented in a study of neurological immune-mediated disorders. Findings of the study overall: In HTLV-1-associated myelopathy, TCR clonal expansion was greatest, whereas multiple sclerosis had the least, falling below healthy controls.

Note on this clonotype: Its cognate antigen is unknown. With a much larger clone just one base away, this may be a read error.

It was blood bank volunteers in Maryland, USA who made up the healthy controls. From germline, CDR1 is LGHNA and CDR2 YNFKEQ. The CDR3 covers 13 residues. The V segment lost 0 bases and the J segment 14 bases; nucleotides outside the gene matches: 5. As for the cDNA, it was generated by 5'RACE with 10-nucleotide random UMIs. One entry per CDR3 protein results from TCRdb running MiXCR on the 5' RACE reads. The table has around 79,000 distinct CDR3 sequences, over 12% seen once; the top ten hold 6.5% to 8%. The sequenced sample consisted of PBMCs. This sequence joins TRBV4-2 and TRBJ2-3, with 10 bases that match TRBD2. The TCR was taken from a woman aged 45-65 years in good health. The CDR3 nucleotides read TGTGCCAGCAGCCAAGAGAGCGGGGGGGGGCTGTATTTT. Translation gives CASSQESGGGLYF.